This paragraph covers one T cell receptor (beta chain) sequence. Its target is not known. The sample is drawn from a study of shared clonotypes between healthy human individuals. Findings of the study overall: Estimated richness values were generally larger in naive subsets than in memory subsets. Clonotypes not shared had lower generation probabilities than those common to all four donors. A few donors showed sharing of about 4.8% of naive CD4 clonotypes.

Germline assignment: CDR1 SGHDN and CDR2 FVKESK. V trimming: 5 bases; J trimming: 3 bases; junction bases outside the gene matches: 8. The CDR3 has 15 residues. The sorted-subset replicate PCRs were given roughly 190 ng DNA, which is tens of thousands of T cell genomes. The assay was immunoSEQ multiplex PCR, and TCRdb's table has in-frame clones only and misses some. The sample lists roughly 640,000 clones; less than 85% were seen once. This sequence joins TRBV14 and TRBJ1-1; 8 bases are shared with TRBD1. The source is a woman in her 30s in good health. Sequences were obtained from memory CD4+ T cells sorted from blood. Subset noted: CD45RA-negative fraction. The CDR3 DNA follows: TGTGCCAGCAGCTTCAGACAGGGGTCACACACTGAAGCTTTCTTT. Translating it yields CASSFRQGSHTEAFF.